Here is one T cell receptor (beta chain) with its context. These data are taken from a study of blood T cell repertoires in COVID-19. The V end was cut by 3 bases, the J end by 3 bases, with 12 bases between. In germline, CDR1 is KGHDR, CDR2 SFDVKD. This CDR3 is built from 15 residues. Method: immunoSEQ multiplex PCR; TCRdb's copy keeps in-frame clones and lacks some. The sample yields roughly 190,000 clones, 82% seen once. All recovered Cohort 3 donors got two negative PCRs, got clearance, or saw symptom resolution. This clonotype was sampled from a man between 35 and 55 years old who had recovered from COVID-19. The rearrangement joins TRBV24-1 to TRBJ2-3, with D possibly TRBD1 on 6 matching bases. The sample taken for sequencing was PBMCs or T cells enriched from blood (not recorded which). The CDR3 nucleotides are TGTGCCACCAGTGATAGTGGACAGTTAACAGATACGCAGTATTTT. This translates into CATSDSGQLTDTQYF.